Given below is one TCR beta chain in context. The antigen remains undetermined. Generated by immunoSEQ multiplex PCR, the TCRdb table keeps only in-frame clones and is missing some. This table holds more than 8,000 clones, more than 75% found once. The data were obtained in a study of PD-1 blockade in mismatch repair-deficient tumors. Study-wide results and limits: After pembrolizumab, tumor-resident clones rose rapidly, then generally contracted before radiologic responses.

Sample time point: approximately ten-day in vitro stimulation with candidate mutation-associated neoantigen peptide 1. Every patient had mismatch repair deficiency by PCR or immunohistochemistry. The TCR-sequenced patients were a few responders to pembrolizumab. Cells were stimulated around ten days with each of 6 or 7 ELISpot-reactive neoantigens. The CDR3 length is 14 residues. V lost 2 bases and J lost 4, with 9 bases in between. Germline V gene sequence: CDR1 SGHNT, CDR2 YENEEA. V usage is TRBV11-3 and J usage is TRBJ2-1; D remains unclear. This clonotype was sampled from an adult with mismatch repair-deficient cancer. The material sequenced was cells cultured in vitro, taken from a patient treated with pembrolizumab. CDR3 loop: CASSLTFGYNEQFF. The DNA of the CDR3 is TGTGCCAGCAGCTTAACGTTCGGATACAATGAGCAGTTCTTC.